Below, 9 T cell receptor beta chains from the same sample are listed, as sequenced in a study of T cell repertoires in cytomegalovirus infection. From the reads, TCRdb called clonotypes with MiXCR, one entry per CDR3 protein. The table shows fewer than 250,000 distinct CDR3 sequences, with about 12% occurring only once. The sequenced sample was PBMCs. All receptors come from a human donor in good health (CMV status not recorded). Some clones in this sample may be carry-over from other donors' samples.

The chain recombines TRBV2 with TRBJ2-1, with 13 nucleotides matching TRBD2. Germline V gives CDR1 SNHLY, CDR2 FYNNEI. After removal of 4 bases from V and 12 bases from J, the junction contained 6 bases not matched to a gene. The CDR3 loop spans 14 amino acids. CDR3 sequence reads: CASSVGLAGTGQFF. The CDR3 DNA reads as TGTGCCAGCAGTGTGGGACTAGCGGGAACCGGGCAGTTCTTC.

This chain connects TRBV4-1 to TRBJ1-3; no clear D gene. CDR3 length equals 20 residues. The germline V gene encodes CDR1 MGHRA and CDR2 YSYEKL. The V end lost 0 bases, the J end lost 0 bases, and 21 bases lay between the germline ends. CDR3 coding DNA: TGCGCCAGCAGCCAAGAATGGGCAGGAGGGCCGAAGGGCTCTGGAAACACCATATATTTT. Translated: CASSQEWAGGPKGSGNTIYF.

This clonotype was counted ten times or more. This rearrangement joins TRBV6-2 or TRBV6-3 to TRBJ1-2; 7 bases fit TRBD1. The germline V gene encodes CDR1 MNHEY and CDR2 SVGEGT. The length of the CDR3 is 15 residues. Trimming at V came to 0 bases and at J to 7 bases, leaving 8 bases not matched to a gene. The CDR3 loop is CASSYSTGPSGGYTF. CDR3 nucleotide sequence: TGTGCCAGCAGTTACTCGACAGGGCCGAGCGGTGGCTACACCTTC.

This clonotype was seen repeatedly, ten times or more. The rearrangement joins TRBV28 to TRBJ2-3; 10 nucleotides align to TRBD1. Germline loops: CDR1 MDHEN, CDR2 SYDVKM. The CDR3 runs to 17 residues. J lost 1 base, V lost 3 bases, and 7 bases had no gene match. The CDR3 DNA sequence: TGTGCCAGCAGTTTCCCCTGGACAGGGGGAGGCACAGATACGCAGTATTTT. Translation gives CASSFPWTGGGTDTQYF. Supplemented by reference TRBV28 and TRBJ2-3, the full variable domain reads DVKVTQSSRYLVKRTGEKVFLECVQDMDHENMFWYRQDPGLGLRLIYFSYDVKMKEKGDIPEGYSVSREKKERFSLILESASTNQTSMYLCASSFPWTGGGTDTQYFGPGTRLTVL.

This clonotype was counted between two and nine times. V gene TRBV25-1 combines with J gene TRBJ1-2, with 12 positions matching TRBD1. The CDR3 runs to 16 residues. Germline loops: CDR1 MGHDK, CDR2 SYGVNS. The junction had 11 bases not matched to a gene; V was cut back by 6 bases and J by 6 bases. The CDR3 reads CASRKSGQGAYNGYTF. CDR3 nucleotide sequence: TGTGCCAGCAGAAAATCGGGACAGGGGGCATATAATGGCTACACCTTC.

This clonotype was seen many times. DNA of the CDR3: TGTGCCAGCAGCCAGCGGACTAGCGGGAACGGGGATACGCAGTATTTT. It yields the protein CASSQRTSGNGDTQYF. The V gene is TRBV7-2, the J gene TRBJ2-3; 12 nucleotides match TRBD2. J lost 6 bases, V lost 5 bases, and 9 bases had no gene match. The length of the CDR3 is 16 residues. Per germline, CDR1 SGHTA and CDR2 FQGNSA.

There are many counts of this clonotype. The J gene is TRBJ2-7, the V gene TRBV7-8; weak D call: TRBD2 (6 bases). Germline CDR1 and CDR2: SGHVS and FQNEAQ. Between the trimmed V and J ends, which lost 5 bases and 4 bases, there was a span of 18 bases. This CDR3 spans 15 amino acids. The CDR3 sequence is CASSPLVGGSYEQYF. The CDR3 bases are TGTGCCAGCAGCCCCCTCGTGGGGGGTTCTTACGAGCAGTACTTC.

This clonotype was detected many times. This chain joins TRBV7-9 and TRBJ2-3, with D hard to call. Trimming left V 5 bases short and J 9 bases short, with 15 bases between. Germline V lookup: CDR1 SEHNR, CDR2 FQNEAQ (reference sequence). The CDR3 is made up of 13 amino acids. CDR3 nucleotides: TGTGCCAGCAGCCCAGACGGGTCCCGCACGCAGTATTTT. Encoded protein: CASSPDGSRTQYF.

This clonotype was detected a few times. This chain joins TRBV18 and TRBJ2-7, with TRBD1 matching 7 bases. J lost 0 bases, V lost 1 base, and 15 bases had no gene match. Per the germline V gene, CDR1 is KGHSH and CDR2 is LQKENI. This CDR3 has 19 residues. CDR3 bases: TGTGCCAGCTCACCACAGACCGGGACAGACTTCATACTCTCCTACGAGCAGTACTTC. Amino acids: CASSPQTGTDFILSYEQYF.